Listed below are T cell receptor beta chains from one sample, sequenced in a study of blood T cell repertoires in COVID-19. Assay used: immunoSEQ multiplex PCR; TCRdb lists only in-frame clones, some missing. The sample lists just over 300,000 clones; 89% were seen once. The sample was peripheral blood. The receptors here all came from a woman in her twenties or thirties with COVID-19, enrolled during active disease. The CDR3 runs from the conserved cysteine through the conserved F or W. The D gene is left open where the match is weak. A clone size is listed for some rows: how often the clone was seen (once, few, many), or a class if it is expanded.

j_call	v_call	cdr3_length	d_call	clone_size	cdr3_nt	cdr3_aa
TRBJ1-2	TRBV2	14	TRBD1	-	TGTGCCAGCAGAGACCGAACCGGGACAGGGGGCTACACCTTC	CASRDRTGTGGYTF
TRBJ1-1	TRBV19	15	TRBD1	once	TGTGCCAGTACCACGTTGGACAGGGCGGCTTTAGTAGCTTTCTTT	CASTTLDRAALVAFF
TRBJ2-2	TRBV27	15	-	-	TGTGCCAGCAGTTTGGTTCCGGCGAACACCGGGGAGCTGTTTTTT	CASSLVPANTGELFF
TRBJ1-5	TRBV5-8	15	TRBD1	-	TGTGCCAGCAGCAGAAAGGGACAGGGAGGTCAGCCCCAGCATTTT	CASSRKGQGGQPQHF
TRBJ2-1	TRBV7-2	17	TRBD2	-	TGTGCCAGCAGCTTTCTGGCTAGCGGGGGGGCCTACAATGAGCAGTTCTTC	CASSFLASGGAYNEQFF
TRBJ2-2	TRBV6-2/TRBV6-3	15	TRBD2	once	TGTGCCAGCAGTTATCCGGGACTAGGAACCGGGGAGCTGTTTTTT	CASSYPGLGTGELFF
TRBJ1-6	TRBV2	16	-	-	TGTGCCAGCATTTCCGGCGGCAGCTCCTATAATTCACCCCTCCACTTT	CASISGGSSYNSPLHF
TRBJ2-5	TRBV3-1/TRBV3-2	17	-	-	TGTGCCAGCAGCCAAGATCGAGGACATACGTACCAAGAGACCCAGTACTTC	CASSQDRGHTYQETQYF
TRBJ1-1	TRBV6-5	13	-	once	TGTGCCAGCCGAGTCGGCGGGGTCACTGAAGCTTTCTTT	CASRVGGVTEAFF
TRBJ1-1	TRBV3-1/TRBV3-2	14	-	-	TGTGCCAGCAGACACGAACAGGGTAAAACTGAAGCTTTCTTT	CASRHEQGKTEAFF
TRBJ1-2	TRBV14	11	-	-	TGTGCCAGCAGCCAAGCCGGGGGCTACACCTTC	CASSQAGGYTF
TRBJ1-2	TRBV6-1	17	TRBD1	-	TGTGCCAGCAGTGAAGAGACAGGGGGGGCCTCCTTCTATGGCTACACCTTC	CASSEETGGASFYGYTF
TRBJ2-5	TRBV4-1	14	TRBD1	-	TGCGCCAGCAGCCAGTACAGGGGGGAAGAGACCCAGTACTTC	CASSQYRGEETQYF
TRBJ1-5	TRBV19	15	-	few	TGTGCCCCCCTGTCCGGGGGGGATAGCAATCAGCCCCAGCATTTT	CAPLSGGDSNQPQHF
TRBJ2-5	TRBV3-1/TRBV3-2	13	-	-	TGTGCCAGCACCCGACTAACCCAAGAGACCCAGTACTTC	CASTRLTQETQYF
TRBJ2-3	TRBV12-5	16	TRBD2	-	TGTGCTAGTGGTTTGGTAACTAGCGGGGGCACAGATACGCAGTATTTT	CASGLVTSGGTDTQYF
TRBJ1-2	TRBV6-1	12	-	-	TGTGCCAGCAGTGAGCAGTTCTATGGCTACACCTTC	CASSEQFYGYTF
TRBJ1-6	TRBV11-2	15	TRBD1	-	TGTGCCAGCAGCCTCAGGGGGGCTGATAATTCACCCCTCCACTTT	CASSLRGADNSPLHF
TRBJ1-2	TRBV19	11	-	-	TGTGCCAGTAGTATCTCGGATGGCTACACCTTC	CASSISDGYTF
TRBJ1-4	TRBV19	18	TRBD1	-	TGTGCCAGTAGTTTCGACCACAGGGGATGGACAACTAATGAAAAACTGTTTTTT	CASSFDHRGWTTNEKLFF
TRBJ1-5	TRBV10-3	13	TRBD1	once	TGTGCCATCAGGGGGACAGGGGATCAGCCCCAGCATTTT	CAIRGTGDQPQHF
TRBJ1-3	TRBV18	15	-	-	TGTGCCAGCTCACCGCGCCTCCTCTCTGGAAACACCATATATTTT	CASSPRLLSGNTIYF
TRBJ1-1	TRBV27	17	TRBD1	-	TGTGCCAGCAGTCCTGGGACAGCCACACGGTTTCGCACTGAAGCTTTCTTT	CASSPGTATRFRTEAFF
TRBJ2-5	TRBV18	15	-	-	TGTGCCAGCTCGGCCCAGCCGGGGAAGCAAGAGACCCAGTACTTC	CASSAQPGKQETQYF
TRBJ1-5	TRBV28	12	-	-	TGTGCCAGCACCGGGAGCAATCAGCCCCAGCATTTT	CASTGSNQPQHF
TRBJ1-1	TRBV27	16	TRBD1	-	TGTGCCAGCAGTTCCTGGACAGGGAGGGGGAACACTGAAGCTTTCTTT	CASSSWTGRGNTEAFF